Included here is one TCR beta chain sequence, with context. The record originates from a study of OX40 agonist ivuxolimab in advanced cancers. Study background: Subjects had a mean age of around 60 years, with a range of 23 to 79; approximately 83% were male.

Sequenced by immunoSEQ multiplex PCR; TCRdb stores in-frame clones only, minus some. The sample lists around 44,000 clones, over 80% occurring once. The germline CDR1 and CDR2 sequences are SGHDN and FVKESK. The CDR3 is 14 amino acids. V shed 8 bases and J 5 bases; nucleotides not matched to a gene: 9. This clonotype was sampled from an adult with an advanced solid tumor such as melanoma, head and neck, liver or kidney cancer. The sample was CD4+ or CD8+ T cells sorted from blood, taken in a trial of the OX40 agonist ivuxolimab. The genes are TRBV14 and TRBJ2-1, with 7 bases matching TRBD2. The CDR3 here is CASGWAGAHNEQFF. CDR3 bases: TGTGCCAGCGGTTGGGCGGGAGCCCACAATGAGCAGTTCTTC.